Listed here is a single T cell receptor beta chain. As yet, its antigen is unknown. This record comes from a study of T cell responses to AZD1222 COVID-19 vaccine. Assay: immunoSEQ multiplex PCR; the TCRdb copy retains only in-frame clones and omits some. Of around 75,000 clones in the sample, 70% to 90% were seen once. Germline V gene sequence: CDR1 SGHTS, CDR2 YDEGEE. Trimming shortened V by 1 base and J by 7 bases, and 9 bases separated the two germline ends. This CDR3 comprises 13 residues. Points from the study as a whole: Clonal diversity was possibly underestimated; the donors were predominantly white British and more often female. CD4 TCRs associated with vaccination spanned spike, dominating at 160-218 and 743-854. The study found Spike-specific TCR breadth and depth rose after two AZD1222 doses.

V usage is TRBV5-8 and J usage is TRBJ2-1, with TRBD1 as a possible D gene (5 bases). Material: peripheral blood, obtained on day 0 of AZD1222 vaccination. This sequence was found in an adult in good health. The CDR3 coding sequence is TGTGCCAGCAGCTTGACAGGCCCAAATGAGCAGTTCTTC. This codes for CASSLTGPNEQFF.